This TCR beta chain is drawn from a study of blood T cell repertoires in COVID-19. Study in general: PBMCs, B-cell-depleted T cells, or T cells provided the cDNA or gDNA that made up the material.

Trimming pared 1 base from V and 3 bases from J, leaving 10 bases between. CDR1 and CDR2 from the germline V gene are SEHNR and FQNEAQ (reference sequence). This CDR3 contains 14 residues. TCRdb keeps only in-frame clones here, not all; method: immunoSEQ multiplex PCR. The data hold fewer than 200,000 clones, with 70% to 90% observed a single time. V is TRBV7-9 and J is TRBJ2-7; TRBD1 might be the D (5 bases). This sequence originates from a man aged 35 to 55 with active or convalescent COVID-19. Sequenced material: peripheral blood. The CDR3 nucleotides read TGTGCCAGCAGCTTAGTAGGGGATTACTACGAGCAGTACTTC. It yields the protein CASSLVGDYYEQYF. The full variable domain, rest sourced from reference TRBV7-9 and TRBJ2-7, is DTGVSQNPRHKITKRGQNVTFRCDPISEHNRLYWYRQTLGQGPEFLTYFQNEAQLEKSRLLSDRFSAERPKGSFSTLEIQRTEQGDSAMYLCASSLVGDYYEQYFGPGTRLTVT.